A selection of T cell receptor beta chains follows, all from one sample in a study of blood T cell repertoires in COVID-19. Sequenced by immunoSEQ multiplex PCR; TCRdb stores in-frame clones only, minus some. Among around 250,000 clones listed, more than 65% were seen once. The specimen was peripheral blood. These receptors were obtained from a woman aged 18-29 years with acute or convalescent COVID-19. Each CDR3 is given with its conserved first and last residue. Fields, in order: V gene, J gene, D gene, clone size, CDR3 protein, CDR3 DNA. A D gene is named only where the DNA matches it firmly. The size of a clone is reported for some rows only, either as once, few or many, or as a class for expanded clones.

V gene: TRBV6-6; J gene: TRBJ1-5; D gene: NA; clone size: NA; CDR3 protein: CASNLDSANQPQHF; CDR3 DNA: TGTGCCAGCAATCTAGACAGCGCTAATCAGCCCCAGCATTTT
V gene: TRBV11-3; J gene: TRBJ1-1; D gene: NA; clone size: NA; CDR3 protein: CASSFQGPGTEAFF; CDR3 DNA: TGTGCCAGCAGCTTTCAGGGCCCGGGCACTGAAGCTTTCTTT
V gene: TRBV28; J gene: TRBJ2-2; D gene: NA; clone size: NA; CDR3 protein: CSWRAPGELFF; CDR3 DNA: TGTTCCTGGAGGGCCCCCGGGGAGCTGTTTTTT
V gene: TRBV29-1; J gene: TRBJ1-5; D gene: NA; clone size: NA; CDR3 protein: CSVLDTLSNQPQHF; CDR3 DNA: TGCAGCGTCCTGGACACCCTTAGCAATCAGCCCCAGCATTTT
V gene: TRBV5-6; J gene: TRBJ2-7; D gene: NA; clone size: NA; CDR3 protein: CASSIGVYSSYEQYF; CDR3 DNA: TGTGCCAGCAGCATAGGTGTATACAGCTCCTACGAGCAGTACTTC
V gene: TRBV7-6; J gene: TRBJ2-2; D gene: NA; clone size: NA; CDR3 protein: CASSLGGLGPGELFF; CDR3 DNA: TGTGCCAGCAGCTTGGGTGGGCTTGGGCCCGGGGAGCTGTTTTTT
V gene: TRBV5-1; J gene: TRBJ1-1; D gene: NA; clone size: NA; CDR3 protein: CASTRGGGVAEAFF; CDR3 DNA: TGCGCCAGCACCAGAGGAGGAGGGGTCGCTGAAGCTTTCTTT
V gene: TRBV4-2; J gene: TRBJ1-2; D gene: NA; clone size: few; CDR3 protein: CASSRPGTTSHGYTF; CDR3 DNA: TGTGCCAGCAGCCGACCCGGGACAACTTCTCATGGCTACACCTTC
V gene: TRBV27; J gene: TRBJ2-7; D gene: TRBD1; clone size: NA; CDR3 protein: CASSLGQGGYEQYF; CDR3 DNA: TGTGCCAGCAGTTTAGGACAGGGAGGCTACGAGCAGTACTTC
V gene: TRBV29-1; J gene: TRBJ2-1; D gene: TRBD1; clone size: NA; CDR3 protein: CSARTGGIEQFF; CDR3 DNA: TGCAGCGCGAGGACAGGGGGCATTGAGCAGTTCTTC
V gene: TRBV30; J gene: TRBJ1-1; D gene: NA; clone size: NA; CDR3 protein: CAWSPGWGDTEAFF; CDR3 DNA: TGTGCCTGGAGCCCCGGGTGGGGCGACACTGAAGCTTTCTTT
V gene: TRBV9; J gene: TRBJ1-2; D gene: TRBD1; clone size: NA; CDR3 protein: CASSVGTGSYTF; CDR3 DNA: TGTGCCAGCAGCGTTGGGACAGGGAGCTACACCTTC
V gene: TRBV9; J gene: TRBJ2-1; D gene: NA; clone size: NA; CDR3 protein: CASSVGANFNEQFF; CDR3 DNA: TGTGCCAGCAGCGTAGGGGCTAACTTCAATGAGCAGTTCTTC
V gene: TRBV18; J gene: TRBJ2-1; D gene: TRBD2; clone size: NA; CDR3 protein: CASSPGRAGTEQFF; CDR3 DNA: TGTGCCAGCTCACCCGGGAGGGCCGGCACTGAGCAGTTCTTC
V gene: TRBV12-5; J gene: TRBJ2-5; D gene: TRBD1; clone size: NA; CDR3 protein: CASGLGYLSTGIQETQYF; CDR3 DNA: TGTGCTAGTGGTTTGGGCTATCTTTCGACAGGGATCCAAGAGACCCAGTACTTC
V gene: TRBV19; J gene: TRBJ2-5; D gene: NA; clone size: once; CDR3 protein: CASSIGAGVGVETQYF; CDR3 DNA: TGTGCCAGTAGTATAGGGGCAGGGGTAGGGGTGGAGACCCAGTACTTC
V gene: TRBV7-9; J gene: TRBJ2-7; D gene: TRBD1; clone size: once; CDR3 protein: CASTPGQANYEQYF; CDR3 DNA: TGTGCCAGCACTCCGGGACAGGCAAACTACGAGCAGTACTTC